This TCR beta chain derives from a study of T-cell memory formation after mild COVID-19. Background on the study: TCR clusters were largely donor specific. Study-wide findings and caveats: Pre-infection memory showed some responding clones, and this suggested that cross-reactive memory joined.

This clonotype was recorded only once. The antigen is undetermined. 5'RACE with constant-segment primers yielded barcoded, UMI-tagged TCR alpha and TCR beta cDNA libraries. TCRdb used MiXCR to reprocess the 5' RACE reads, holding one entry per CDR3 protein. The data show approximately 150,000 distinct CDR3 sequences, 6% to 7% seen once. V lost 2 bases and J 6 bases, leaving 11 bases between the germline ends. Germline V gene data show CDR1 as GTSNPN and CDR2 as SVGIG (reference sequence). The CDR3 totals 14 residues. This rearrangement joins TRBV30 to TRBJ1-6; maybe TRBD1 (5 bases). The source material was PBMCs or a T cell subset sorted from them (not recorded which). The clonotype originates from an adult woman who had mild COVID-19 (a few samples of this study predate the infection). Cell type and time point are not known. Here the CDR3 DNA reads TGTGCCTGGAGTACTGGGGGTACTAATTCACCCCTCCACTTT. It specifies CAWSTGGTNSPLHF. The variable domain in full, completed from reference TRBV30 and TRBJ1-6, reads SQTIHQWPATLVQPVGSPLSLECTVEGTSNPNLYWYRQAAGRGLQLLFYSVGIGQISSEVPQNLSASRPQDRQFILSSKKLLLSDSGFYLCAWSTGGTNSPLHFGNGTRLTVT.